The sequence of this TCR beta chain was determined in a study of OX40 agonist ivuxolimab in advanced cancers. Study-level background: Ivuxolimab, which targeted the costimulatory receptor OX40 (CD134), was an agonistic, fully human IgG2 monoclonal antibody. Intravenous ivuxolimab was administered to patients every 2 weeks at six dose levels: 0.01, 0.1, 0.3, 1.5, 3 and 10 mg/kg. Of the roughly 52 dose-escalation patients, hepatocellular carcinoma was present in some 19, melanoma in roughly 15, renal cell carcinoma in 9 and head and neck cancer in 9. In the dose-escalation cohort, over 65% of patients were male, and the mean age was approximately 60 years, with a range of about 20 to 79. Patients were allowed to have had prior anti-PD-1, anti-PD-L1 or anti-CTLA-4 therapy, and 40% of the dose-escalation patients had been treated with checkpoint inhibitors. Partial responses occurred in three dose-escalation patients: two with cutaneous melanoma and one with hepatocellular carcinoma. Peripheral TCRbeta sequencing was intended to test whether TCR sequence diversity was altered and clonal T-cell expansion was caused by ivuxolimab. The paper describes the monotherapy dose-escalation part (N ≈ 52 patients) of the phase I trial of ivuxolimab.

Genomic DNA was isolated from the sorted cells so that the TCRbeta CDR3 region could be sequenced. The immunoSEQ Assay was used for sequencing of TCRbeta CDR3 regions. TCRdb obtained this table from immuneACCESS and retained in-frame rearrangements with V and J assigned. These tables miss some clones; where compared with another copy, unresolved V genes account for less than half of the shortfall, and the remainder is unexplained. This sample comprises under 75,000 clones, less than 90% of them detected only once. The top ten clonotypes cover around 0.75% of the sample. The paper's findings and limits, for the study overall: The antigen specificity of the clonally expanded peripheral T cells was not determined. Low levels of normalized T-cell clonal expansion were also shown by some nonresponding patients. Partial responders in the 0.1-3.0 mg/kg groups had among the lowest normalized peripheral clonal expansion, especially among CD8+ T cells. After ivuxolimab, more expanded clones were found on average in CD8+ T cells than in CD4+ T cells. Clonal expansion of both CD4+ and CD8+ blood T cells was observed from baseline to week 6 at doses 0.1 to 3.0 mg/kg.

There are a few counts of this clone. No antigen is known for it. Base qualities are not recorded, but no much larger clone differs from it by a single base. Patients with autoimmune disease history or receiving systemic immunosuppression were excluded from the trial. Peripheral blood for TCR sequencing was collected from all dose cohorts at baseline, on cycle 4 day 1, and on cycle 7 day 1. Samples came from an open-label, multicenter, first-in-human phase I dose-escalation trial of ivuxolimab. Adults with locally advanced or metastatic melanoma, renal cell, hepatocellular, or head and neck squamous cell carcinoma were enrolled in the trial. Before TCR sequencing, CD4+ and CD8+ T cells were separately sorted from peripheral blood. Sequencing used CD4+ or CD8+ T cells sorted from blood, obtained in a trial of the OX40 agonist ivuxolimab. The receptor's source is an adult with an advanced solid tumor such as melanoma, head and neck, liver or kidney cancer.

The nucleotide sequence reads TGTGCCAGCAGCTACCCTTTGGGCGAAGCTTTCTTT. The translation is CASSYPLGEAFF. The sequence joins TRBV7-2 to TRBJ1-1; the D gene remains uncertain. Cut back by 4 bases and 8 bases, the V and J ends lie 11 bases apart. The CDR3 runs 12 amino acids, cysteine and phenylalanine included. Just CDR3 DNA is preserved here, 36 bases in frame from base 1. The germline V gene sets CDR1 to SGHTA and CDR2 to FQGNSA.